This T cell receptor beta chain was recovered during a study of cytomegalovirus exposure and HLA in healthy donors. Study observations and caveats: It was reported that TCR beta sequences correctly inferred the HLA-A and HLA-B alleles for most subjects.

The PCR used 60 Vbeta and 13 Jbeta primers. The table came from immunoSEQ multiplex PCR; TCRdb's copy has only in-frame clones and leaves some out. This table holds 120,000 to 150,000 clones, under 85% found once. A note on this clone: The antigen is unknown.

The CDR3 is made up of 14 amino acids. V lost 0 bases and J lost 8; bases outside the gene matches: 5. Germline CDR1 and CDR2: SGHNT and YYREEE (reference sequence). Sequencing was performed on PBMCs. The rearrangement joins TRBV5-4 to TRBJ2-1; 7 bases align to TRBD2. The receptor's source is a woman aged 40 to 50 in good health and CMV-seropositive. The CDR3 nucleotides are TGTGCCAGCAGCTTGGACGGGGGGAATTATGAGCAGTTCTTC. Translated, it gives CASSLDGGNYEQFF.